Below, 2 T cell receptor beta chains from the same sample are listed, as sequenced in a study of blood T cell repertoires in COVID-19. The assay was immunoSEQ multiplex PCR, and TCRdb's table has in-frame clones only and misses some. The table lists 250,000 to 300,000 clones, over 75% of them singletons. Sequenced sample: PBMCs or T cells enriched from blood (not recorded which). Receptors originate from a woman aged 25 to 45 who had recovered from COVID-19.

To note about this clone: Other DNA sequences in the sample encode the same CDR3. The V call is TRBV18, the J call TRBJ2-7, with 9 bases that match TRBD1. The V gene end was trimmed by 2 bases and the J gene end by 3 bases; junction bases not matched to a gene: 5. The CDR3 runs to 15 residues. Germline CDR1 reads KGHSH; CDR2 reads LQKENI. The CDR3 nucleotides read TGTGCCAGCTCACCAACGGGACAGGGCGTCTACGAGCAGTACTTC. Protein: CASSPTGQGVYEQYF.

This sequence joins TRBV27 and TRBJ1-4, with D hard to call. This CDR3 has 15 amino acids. Trimming pared 1 base from V and 0 bases from J, leaving 6 bases between. Germline lookup yields CDR1 MNHEY and CDR2 SMNVEV (reference sequence). This chain's CDR3 is CASSLLQATNEKLFF. The CDR3 nucleotides are TGTGCCAGCAGTTTATTACAAGCAACTAATGAAAAACTGTTTTTT.